This T cell receptor beta chain was sequenced in a study of blood T cells in healthy people across ages. Comment on this clonotype: Its antigen is as yet unknown.

The CDR3 totals 15 residues. Per the germline V gene, CDR1 is LGHDT and CDR2 is YNNKEL (reference sequence). Alongside a J-beta primer mix, a sample-barcoded 5' primer served in a second PCR lasting about 6 to 11 cycles. TCRdb re-called the 5' RACE reads with MiXCR, one entry per CDR3 protein. The sample has about 750,000 distinct CDR3 sequences, 40% to 65% seen once. General observations from the study: Among T cells, TCR beta diversity per million cells dropped roughly linearly as age rose. Naive CD4+ cells and diversity were both higher in long-lived donors than in aged donors. Unsorted PBMCs ruled out conclusive naive versus antigen-experienced comparison.

The sequence derives from a man aged 80 or over in good health. The chain uses TRBV3-1 and TRBJ2-7; TRBD1 aligns across 11 bases. Judging by the DNA end, TRBJ2-5 fits better; the J call may be wrong. The sequenced material came from blood. The CDR3: CASSLRTGGAETQYF. The DNA for the CDR3 is TGTGCCAGCAGCTTAAGGACAGGGGGCGCGGAGACCCAGTACTTC.